Each of the 8 T cell receptor beta chains below was sequenced from the same sample in a study of early T cells in non-severe SARS-CoV-2 infection (dated by TCRdb to the early 2020s). Preparation of the library involved 5' RACE. The sample was run on a NextSeq 500. TCRdb trimmed public reads at Q25 via fastp, called clones via MiXCR and kept in-frame beta chains. Rows with a matching CDR3 protein are joined into one entry that keeps the most common DNA and genes. Across this sample there are tens of thousands of distinct CDR3 sequences, with around 9% seen only once. Clones ranked in the top ten supply less than 25% of the sample. Sequences were obtained from whole blood. The receptors originated from an adult who was a healthcare worker with PCR-confirmed SARS-CoV-2 infection or an uninfected control (not recorded which).

This clonotype was observed many times. The CDR3 region is CAISAQGRHNEQFF. CDR3 nucleotides: TGTGCCATCAGTGCTCAGGGTAGGCACAATGAGCAGTTCTTC. The J gene is TRBJ2-1, the V gene TRBV10-3; the D gene is possibly TRBD1 (5 bases). CDR1 and CDR2 (germline): ENHRY, SYGVKD. This CDR3 spans 14 amino acids. Trimming took off 4 bases at V and 5 bases at J, with 12 bases between the two ends.

This clonotype was recorded a few times. The V and J genes are TRBV4-1 and TRBJ2-1; TRBD2 aligns across 7 bases. CDR3 length: 14 residues. The V segment lost 3 bases and the J segment 8 bases; nucleotides outside the gene matches: 7. Germline lookup yields CDR1 MGHRA and CDR2 YSYEKL. The DNA of the CDR3 is TGCGCCAGCAGCCAGACTGGGGGGGTGGATGAGCAGTTCTTC. It codes for CASSQTGGVDEQFF.

CDR3 nucleotides: TGTGCCAGCAGTGTCATACAGGGGGAGGGCGGCTACACCTTC. Protein: CASSVIQGEGGYTF. The rearrangement joins TRBV6-6 to TRBJ1-2; 8 positions match TRBD1. The J segment lost 8 bases and the V segment lost 5 bases, leaving 10 bases of the junction unmatched. The germline V gene encodes CDR1 MNHNY and CDR2 SVGAGI (reference sequence). This CDR3 has 14 amino acids.

A few counts support this clonotype. V and J are TRBV7-6 and TRBJ2-2, with 9 bases that match TRBD1. CDR3 length: 16 residues. CDR1 SGHVS and CDR2 FNYEAQ come from the germline V gene. With 1 base clipped from V and 4 bases from J, the junction kept 4 bases outside the gene matches. CDR3 protein: CASSLGGQGTTGELFF. CDR3 coding DNA: TGTGCCAGCAGCTTAGGGGGACAGGGCACCACCGGGGAGCTGTTTTTT.

V is TRBV7-9 and J is TRBJ1-1; D is perhaps TRBD1 (5 bases). The CDR3 runs 18 residues. CDR1 is SEHNR, CDR2 FQNEAQ, per germline (reference sequence). V was pared by 3 bases and J by 1 base, with 21 bases between. The CDR3 region is CASSFGGFYAERNTEAFF. The CDR3 DNA is TGTGCCAGCAGCTTCGGGGGGTTCTATGCCGAGCGGAACACTGAAGCTTTCTTT.

This clonotype was observed a few times. The genes are TRBV10-1 and TRBJ2-4; D not certain. Trimming took 2 bases from V and 0 from J, leaving 8 bases between them. CDR3 length: 15 amino acids. Germline CDR1 is WNHNN and CDR2 is SYGVQD (reference sequence). The CDR3 loop reads CASSENRLAKNIQYF. For the CDR3, the DNA is TGCGCCAGCAGTGAGAATCGGCTAGCCAAAAACATTCAGTACTTC.

In this sample, this clonotype turned up many times. The rearrangement links TRBV5-5 to TRBJ1-2; no clear D gene. The CDR3 runs 14 residues. Germline lookup yields CDR1 SGHKS and CDR2 YYEKEE (reference sequence). The V end was cut by 0 bases, the J end by 8 bases, with 14 bases between. CDR3 nucleotides: TGTGCCAGCAGCTTGGCCCCTATCGACCGGGGCTACACCTTC. The encoded protein is CASSLAPIDRGYTF.

The rearrangement uses TRBV7-2 and TRBJ2-7; D is undetermined. Trimming removed 2 bases at V and 2 bases at J, with 13 bases between. The CDR3 is made up of 15 amino acids. The germline V gene encodes CDR1 SGHTA and CDR2 FQGNSA. In DNA, the CDR3 is TGTGCCAGCAGCTTATCCAGTATGCAGACCTACGAGCAGTACTTC. Translated, it gives CASSLSSMQTYEQYF.